Below, 25 T cell receptor beta chains from the same sample are listed, as sequenced in a study of blood T cell repertoires in COVID-19. Generated by immunoSEQ multiplex PCR, the TCRdb table keeps only in-frame clones and is missing some. The sample lists about 140,000 clones; about three quarters were seen once. The sequencing sample was made of peripheral blood. The receptors here all came from an elderly woman with active or convalescent COVID-19.

CDR3 coding DNA: TGTGCCAGCTCAGCCGGACAGGGAAGCTACGAGCAGTACTTC. Residues: CASSAGQGSYEQYF. The gene calls are TRBV18 and TRBJ2-7, with 8 bases identical to TRBD1. Trimming removed 5 bases from V and 3 bases from J; junction bases left unmatched: 6. CDR3 size: 14 residues. Germline lookup yields CDR1 KGHSH and CDR2 LQKENI. Supplemented by reference TRBV18 and TRBJ2-7, the full variable domain reads NAGVMQNPRHLVRRRGQEARLRCSPMKGHSHVYWYRQLPEEGLKFMVYLQKENIIDESGMPKERFSAEFPKEGPSILRIQQVVRGDSAAYFCASSAGQGSYEQYFGPGTRLTVT.

The chain joins TRBV7-8 to TRBJ2-1; 10 positions agree with TRBD1. The J segment lost 9 bases and the V segment lost 5 bases, leaving 10 bases of the junction unmatched. The CDR3 has 15 amino acids. Germline lookup yields CDR1 SGHVS and CDR2 FQNEAQ. The CDR3 loop reads CASSKGQGVAGEQFF. The CDR3 nucleotides read TGTGCCAGCAGCAAAGGACAGGGGGTTGCGGGTGAGCAGTTCTTC.

The rearrangement links TRBV2 to TRBJ1-3; a weak D match, TRBD1 (6 bases). The germline V gene has CDR1 SNHLY and CDR2 FYNNEI. The CDR3 is made up of 13 amino acids. Trimming removed 10 bases at V and 4 bases at J, with 14 bases between. CDR3 coding DNA: TGTGCCACCAGGGGCAGTCCGGGAAACACCATATATTTT. Encoded protein: CATRGSPGNTIYF.

The rearrangement links TRBV18 to TRBJ2-7, with a possible D match to TRBD2 (7 bases). There are 14 residues in the CDR3. The germline CDR1 and CDR2 sequences are KGHSH and LQKENI. The germline V and J ends were trimmed by 4 bases and 5 bases, with 15 bases remaining between them. CDR3 DNA: TGTGCCAGCTCACGAGCGGGACAAAGCAACGAGCAGTACTTC. This encodes CASSRAGQSNEQYF.

For the CDR3, the DNA is TGTGCCAGCAGTTACTCGACTGGGACAGGGGGTTACGAGCAGTACTTC. Translating gives CASSYSTGTGGYEQYF. J is TRBJ2-7 and V is TRBV6-5; 11 nucleotides agree with TRBD1. J lost 4 bases, V lost 0 bases, and 5 bases had no gene match. Germline CDR1 reads MNHEY; CDR2 reads SVGAGI. There are 16 residues in the CDR3.

The chain joins TRBV24-1 to TRBJ2-3; 7 bases line up with TRBD1. V lost 7 bases and J lost 3; bases outside the gene matches: 3. Germline CDR1 is KGHDR and CDR2 is SFDVKD. CDR3 size: 13 residues. CDR3 bases: TGTGCCACCAGAGACAGGGCAACAGATACGCAGTATTTT. It specifies CATRDRATDTQYF.

The V call is TRBV12-3 or TRBV12-4, the J call TRBJ2-7, with D possibly TRBD1 on 5 matching bases. The CDR3 has 13 residues. V lost 4 bases, J lost 4 bases, and 11 bases lay in between. Here the CDR3 DNA reads TGTGCCAGCAGTTCAATCCAGGGTTACGAGCAGTACTTC. Its translation: CASSSIQGYEQYF.

V is TRBV5-1 and J is TRBJ2-7; TRBD1 matches 10 bases. This CDR3 is built from 15 residues. The J segment lost 0 bases and the V segment lost 4 bases, leaving 4 bases of the junction unmatched. CDR1 and CDR2 from the germline V gene are SGHRS and YFSETQ. CDR3: CASSGGQGSSYEQYF. The CDR3 bases are TGCGCCAGCAGCGGGGGACAGGGGTCCTCCTACGAGCAGTACTTC.

This sequence joins TRBV7-8 and TRBJ1-6, with a possible D match to TRBD1 (5 bases). The CDR3 spans 14 residues. Between the trimmed V and J ends, which lost 9 bases and 5 bases, there was a span of 14 bases. Germline CDR1 reads SGHVS; CDR2 reads FQNEAQ. CDR3 nucleotide sequence: TGTGCCAGTAAAATCCGGGGGGATAATTCACCCCTCCACTTT. Translated: CASKIRGDNSPLHF.

Here the CDR3 DNA reads TGCGCCAGCAGTCACGTCGGGGTGATCTCTGGAAACACCATATATTTT. This encodes CASSHVGVISGNTIYF. This chain joins TRBV23-1 and TRBJ1-3; D ambiguous. TRBV23-1 is classed as an ORF, of uncertain function. V was cut by 3 bases and J by 0 bases, with 12 bases left in between. This CDR3 is 16 amino acids long.

The V gene is TRBV6-6, the J gene TRBJ2-2; a possible D gene is TRBD2 (6 bases). Germline CDR1 reads MNHNY; CDR2 reads SVGAGI (reference sequence). V lost 5 bases and J lost 6, with 25 bases in between. The CDR3 has 18 amino acids. CDR3 nucleotides: TGTGCCAGCAGTCCGACAAACACCGGGAGAGCGCGGGCCGGGGAGCTGTTTTTT. It translates to CASSPTNTGRARAGELFF.

This clone was seen just once. J is TRBJ1-4 and V is TRBV18, with D possibly TRBD1 on 5 matching bases. The CDR3 has 17 amino acids. Looked up from germline, CDR1 is KGHSH and CDR2 is LQKENI. V lost 2 bases and J lost 2, with 15 bases in between. CDR3: CASSPIGGVVTNEKLFF. CDR3 bases: TGTGCCAGCTCACCAATCGGGGGTGTTGTTACTAATGAAAAACTGTTTTTT.

The chain couples TRBV2 to TRBJ1-2; D ambiguous. V was pared by 2 bases and J by 4 bases, with 8 bases between. Germline CDR1 and CDR2: SNHLY and FYNNEI. The CDR3 spans 13 residues. The CDR3 protein is CASSEKLGYGYTF. The CDR3 DNA is TGTGCCAGCAGTGAAAAGCTAGGCTATGGCTACACCTTC.

This chain joins TRBV18 and TRBJ1-6; possibly TRBD1 for D (5 bases). CDR3 size: 14 residues. In germline, CDR1 is KGHSH, CDR2 LQKENI. The V and J ends lost 9 bases and 7 bases respectively, with 16 bases between them. The CDR3 sequence is CASREQGGNSPLHF. The CDR3 region has the DNA TGTGCCAGTCGAGAGCAGGGTGGCAATTCACCCCTCCACTTT.

The chain couples TRBV27 to TRBJ1-3; tentatively, D is TRBD1 (6 bases). The germline CDR1 and CDR2 sequences are MNHEY and SMNVEV (reference sequence). Trimming removed 5 bases at V and 4 bases at J, with 21 bases between. This CDR3 comprises 17 residues. CDR3: CASSPGRLGARGNTIYF. CDR3 bases: TGTGCCAGCAGTCCGGGGCGGCTGGGGGCGCGCGGAAACACCATATATTTT.

This chain joins TRBV5-1 and TRBJ1-5; unclear D gene. In germline, CDR1 is SGHRS, CDR2 YFSETQ. This CDR3 is 14 amino acids long. V lost 0 bases, J lost 2 bases, and 6 bases lay in between. The CDR3 DNA sequence: TGCGCCAGCAGCTTGGCTCCCGGCAATCAGCCCCAGCATTTT. Translation gives CASSLAPGNQPQHF.

The rearrangement links TRBV4-2 to TRBJ2-2; TRBD2 agrees at 14 bases. Germline values: CDR1 LGHNA, CDR2 YNFKEQ. The CDR3 contains 16 residues. V was clipped by 7 bases and J by 1 base; unmatched bases: 2. CDR3 in amino acids: CASKGLAGVNTGELFF. The CDR3 region has the DNA TGTGCCAGCAAGGGACTAGCGGGGGTGAACACCGGGGAGCTGTTTTTT.

This clone was seen once. This rearrangement joins TRBV4-1 to TRBJ1-6; D is undetermined. The CDR3 is made up of 16 amino acids. From germline, CDR1 is MGHRA and CDR2 YSYEKL. The V gene lost 3 bases and the J gene lost 9 bases, with 18 bases spanning the gap. DNA for the CDR3: TGCGCCAGCAGCCAGATAGACGGAGGAGGCGCTTCACCCCTCCACTTT. This sequence encodes CASSQIDGGGASPLHF.

There are a few counts of this clone. The chain combines TRBV28 with TRBJ1-5; D unresolved. The germline gives CDR1 MDHEN, CDR2 SYDVKM. The V gene lost 3 bases and the J gene lost 9 bases, with 12 bases spanning the gap. This CDR3 comprises 13 residues. CDR3 residues: CASSFGSPGPQHF. Written as DNA, the CDR3 is TGTGCCAGCAGTTTCGGAAGCCCGGGGCCCCAGCATTTT. The whole variable domain, remainder taken from reference TRBV28 and TRBJ1-5, is DVKVTQSSRYLVKRTGEKVFLECVQDMDHENMFWYRQDPGLGLRLIYFSYDVKMKEKGDIPEGYSVSREKKERFSLILESASTNQTSMYLCASSFGSPGPQHFGDGTRLSIL.

This clone was picked up a small number of times. The CDR3 DNA reads TGTGCCACCAGCAGTTCTACCACGGGGGCTGAAGCTTTCTTT. Its protein is CATSSSTTGAEAFF. The V call is TRBV15, the J call TRBJ1-1, with D perhaps matching TRBD1 (5 bases). The CDR3 length is 14 residues. Germline V gene lookup returns CDR1 LNHNV and CDR2 YYDKDF (reference sequence). V lost 3 bases to trimming and J lost 6 bases, with 14 bases between them.

This clone was recorded only once. This chain uses TRBV28 with TRBJ2-1, with 11 positions matching TRBD2. The CDR3 spans 16 residues. The germline CDR1 and CDR2 sequences are MDHEN and SYDVKM. V shed 4 bases and J 4 bases; nucleotides not matched to a gene: 6. The CDR3 here is CASSSRLAGSYNEQFF. The CDR3 DNA is TGTGCCAGCAGTTCCCGACTAGCGGGGTCGTACAATGAGCAGTTCTTC. The variable domain in full, completed from reference TRBV28 and TRBJ2-1, reads DVKVTQSSRYLVKRTGEKVFLECVQDMDHENMFWYRQDPGLGLRLIYFSYDVKMKEKGDIPEGYSVSREKKERFSLILESASTNQTSMYLCASSSRLAGSYNEQFFGPGTRLTVL.

The chain uses TRBV20-1 and TRBJ2-7; D is possibly TRBD2 (5 bases). The CDR3 runs to 11 residues. V shed 2 bases and J shed 7 bases, with 9 bases lying between them. From germline, CDR1 is DFQATT and CDR2 SNEGSKA (reference sequence). CDR3 sequence (DNA): TGCAGTGCTAGACGGGATTGGGAGCAGTACTTC. Its protein product is CSARRDWEQYF.

This CDR3 is CASSQLGGSTDTQYF. CDR3 nucleotide sequence: TGTGCCAGCAGCCAATTGGGGGGTAGCACAGATACGCAGTATTTT. The chain recombines TRBV21-1 with TRBJ2-3; the D call of TRBD2 is as the table states it, not checked on the DNA. TRBV21-1 corresponds to a pseudogene. The CDR3 extends over 15 amino acids.

V and J are TRBV2 and TRBJ1-1; 7 bases are shared with TRBD1. The CDR3 loop spans 13 amino acids. Germline assignment: CDR1 SNHLY and CDR2 FYNNEI. Losses at the gene ends were 9 bases for V and 0 bases for J; bases not matched to a gene: 4. For the CDR3, the DNA is TGTGCCAGTACGGGACAGATGAACACTGAAGCTTTCTTT. This sequence encodes CASTGQMNTEAFF.

The rearrangement links TRBV19 to TRBJ2-5; 8 bases match TRBD1. This CDR3 is 13 amino acids long. Germline V CDR1 and CDR2: LNHDA, SQIVND (reference sequence). J lost 1 base, V lost 5 bases, and 0 bases had no gene match. The CDR3 bases are TGTGCCAGTAGTCAGGGGGCCCAAGAGACCCAGTACTTC. Encoded protein: CASSQGAQETQYF. Supplemented by reference TRBV19 and TRBJ2-5, the full variable domain reads DGGITQSPKYLFRKEGQNVTLSCEQNLNHDAMYWYRQDPGQGLRLIYYSQIVNDFQKGDIAEGYSVSREKKESFPLTVTSAQKNPTAFYLCASSQGAQETQYFGPGTRLLVL.